In its sample, the clone carrying this TCR beta chain was seen once. The germline gives CDR1 LNHDA, CDR2 SQIVND (reference sequence). Trimming removed 2 bases from V and 10 bases from J; junction bases left unmatched: 10. There are 16 residues in the CDR3. The data were taken from a study of blood T cell repertoires in COVID-19. Turning to the study itself: COVID-19 samples, acute and convalescent, were from the United States, Italy and Spain. PBMCs, B-cell-depleted T cells, or T cells provided the cDNA or gDNA that made up the material.

Per the original methods: Using reference gene primer amplification, nucleated cell counts were estimated. The assay was immunoSEQ multiplex PCR, and TCRdb's table has in-frame clones only and misses some. The D gene and trimming were derived from the DNA, and the V and J assignments and clone size from that table. The table has 540,000 or so clones, roughly 89% seen once. Seattle's enrolled individuals joined amid active infection and were then monitored longitudinally. Input material: peripheral blood. The chain couples TRBV19 to TRBJ1-6; TRBD1 agrees at 8 bases. This sequence was found in a woman aged 50 to 60 with COVID-19, enrolled during active disease. The DNA for the CDR3 is TGTGCCAGTAGTATAAGTTTTCGACAGGGGAGGTCACCCCTCCACTTT. It specifies CASSISFRQGRSPLHF.